This T cell receptor beta chain appears in the sequencing data of a study of identifying expanded T cells in peripheral blood. Study-wide findings and caveats: Over two and four weeks, about 15 and 19 clones changed, versus roughly 1.1 between replicates.

Assay used: immunoSEQ multiplex PCR; TCRdb lists only in-frame clones, some missing. The sample lists 95,000 to 100,000 clones, 87% occurring once. In regard to this clone: Its antigen is not known.

The CDR3 has 15 residues. Germline CDR1 reads LNHDA; CDR2 reads SQIVND (reference sequence). V was clipped by 3 bases and J by 4 bases, with 15 bases between them. The chain combines TRBV19 with TRBJ1-2, with a possible D match to TRBD1 (5 bases). Sequencing input: blood. The sequence came from a person aged 18 to 75 in good health. The CDR3 nucleotides are TGTGCCAGTAGTATGGCCGGGACCCCTCTCTATGGCTACACCTTC. It yields the protein CASSMAGTPLYGYTF.